The rows below give T cell receptor beta chains drawn from one sample of a study of CXCR3-negative and CXCR3-positive naive CD8 T cells. TCRdb reprocessed the 5' RACE reads and reports one entry per CDR3 protein, with no DNA. Its table records 130,000 or so distinct CDR3 sequences. Sequenced: naive CXCR3- CD8+ T cells from blood. Receptors originate from a human donor in good health. Some clones in this sample may be carry-over from other donors' samples. The CDR3 runs from the conserved cysteine through the conserved F or W. Each record gives: J gene, V gene, CDR3 protein.

j_call: TRBJ2-2; v_call: TRBV20-1; cdr3_aa: CSARDRSTGELFF
j_call: TRBJ2-1; v_call: TRBV13; cdr3_aa: CASSLGSESSYNEQFF
j_call: TRBJ2-1; v_call: TRBV29-1; cdr3_aa: CSVPGQGFSYNEQFF
j_call: TRBJ2-7; v_call: TRBV7-8; cdr3_aa: CASSPSRDRDEQYF
j_call: TRBJ2-7; v_call: TRBV7-9; cdr3_aa: CASKNPGQGPEQYF
j_call: TRBJ2-5; v_call: TRBV29-1; cdr3_aa: CSVEAEGQGAPETQYF
j_call: TRBJ1-2; v_call: TRBV25-1; cdr3_aa: CASADRGYGYTF
j_call: TRBJ1-6; v_call: TRBV7-9; cdr3_aa: CASTRQREGTYNSPLHF
j_call: TRBJ2-2; v_call: TRBV15; cdr3_aa: CATGKRAGTGELFF
j_call: TRBJ1-1; v_call: TRBV7-3; cdr3_aa: CASSSTGAEAFF
j_call: TRBJ2-7; v_call: TRBV11-2; cdr3_aa: CASSPEAPYEQYF
j_call: TRBJ2-1; v_call: TRBV20-1; cdr3_aa: CSASDWDSSSYNEQFF
j_call: TRBJ2-5; v_call: TRBV29-1; cdr3_aa: CSVPGTGERSTKETQYF
j_call: TRBJ1-1; v_call: TRBV27; cdr3_aa: CASSFGRGLTEAFF
j_call: TRBJ2-2; v_call: TRBV5-1; cdr3_aa: CASSLGTDTGELFF
j_call: TRBJ2-3; v_call: TRBV7-2; cdr3_aa: CASSLEPSGGRDTQYF
j_call: TRBJ2-1; v_call: TRBV29-1; cdr3_aa: CSGAGEYYNEQFF
j_call: TRBJ2-1; v_call: TRBV5-1; cdr3_aa: CASSLDGAEFFNEQFF
j_call: TRBJ1-1; v_call: TRBV12-3/TRBV12-4; cdr3_aa: CASSFFRMNTEAFF
j_call: TRBJ1-3; v_call: TRBV11-2; cdr3_aa: CASSTEGQRGNTIYF
j_call: TRBJ2-4; v_call: TRBV7-7; cdr3_aa: CASSLAELIAKNIQYF
j_call: TRBJ2-5; v_call: TRBV28; cdr3_aa: CASSPRGPEVQETQYF
j_call: TRBJ2-7; v_call: TRBV4-1; cdr3_aa: CASSQETGPIISYEQYF
j_call: TRBJ2-2; v_call: TRBV13; cdr3_aa: CASSPGGNTGELFF